The following is a T cell receptor beta chain sequence with its context. Its antigen is unknown. Amplification targeted TCR beta CDR3 regions from RNA transcripts. Using the HTBI primer set, a first-round RT-PCR was run on the TCR CDR3. TCRdb independently ran MiXCR on the multiplex PCR reads; one entry per CDR3 protein. The profile shows 200,000 to 250,000 distinct CDR3 sequences, about 15% of them singletons. The source of the sample is a study of T cells in Graves' hyperthyroidism and ophthalmopathy. Overall study results and limits: Model-based prediction identified ophthalmopathy a median about 7 months prior to its onset.

This receptor was obtained from a woman between 50 and 59 years old with Graves' hyperthyroidism. The sample consisted of blood.

CDR3 region: CASRPGTGGYYNEQFF. CDR3 in DNA: TGTGCCAGCAGACCAGGGACGGGCGGCTACTACAATGAGCAGTTCTTC. This chain connects TRBV7-8 to TRBJ2-1; D assignment may be TRBD1 or TRBD2 (5 bases each). The CDR3 has 16 residues. V lost 6 bases and J lost 3, with 18 bases in between. In germline, CDR1 is SGHVS, CDR2 FQNEAQ.